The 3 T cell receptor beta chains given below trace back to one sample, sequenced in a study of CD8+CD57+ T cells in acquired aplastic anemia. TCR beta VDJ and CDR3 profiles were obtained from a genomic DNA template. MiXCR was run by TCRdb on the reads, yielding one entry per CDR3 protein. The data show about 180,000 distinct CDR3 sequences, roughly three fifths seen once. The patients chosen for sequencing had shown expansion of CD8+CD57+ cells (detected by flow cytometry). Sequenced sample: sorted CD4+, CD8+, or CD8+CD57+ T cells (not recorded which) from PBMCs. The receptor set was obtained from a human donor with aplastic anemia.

CDR3 bases: TGTGCCACCAGTGGCAGGGACTCCCCCTACAATGAGCAGTTCTTC. Its translation: CATSGRDSPYNEQFF. This chain uses TRBV24-1 with TRBJ2-1; perhaps TRBD2 as D (6 bases). The CDR3 has 15 residues. The V end lost 5 bases, the J end lost 2 bases, and 12 bases lay between the germline ends. The germline V gene has CDR1 KGHDR and CDR2 SFDVKD.

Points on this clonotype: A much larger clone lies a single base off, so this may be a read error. The CDR3 sequence is CASGLDWPTNERLFF. The CDR3 DNA follows: TGTGCTAGTGGTTTGGACTGGCCAACTAATGAAAGACTGTTTTTT. V gene TRBV12-3 or TRBV12-4 combines with J gene TRBJ1-4, with D uncertain. The CDR3 has 15 amino acids.

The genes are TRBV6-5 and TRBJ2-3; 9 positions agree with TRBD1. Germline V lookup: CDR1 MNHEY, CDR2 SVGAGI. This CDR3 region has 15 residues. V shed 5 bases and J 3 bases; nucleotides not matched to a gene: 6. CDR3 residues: CASSPRTGVTDTQYF. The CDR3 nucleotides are TGTGCCAGCAGTCCCCGGACAGGGGTGACAGATACGCAGTATTTT.